This passage covers 20 T cell receptor beta chains from one sample sequenced in a study of T cell changes during pregnancy in multiple sclerosis. Using immunoSEQ multiplex PCR, the repertoire was profiled, and TCRdb retains in-frame clones only, with some absent. The table lists fewer than 70,000 clones, roughly 94% of them singletons, with less than 4% in the top ten. Material: CD8+ T cells from peripheral blood mononuclear cells, obtained in the third trimester of pregnancy. All receptors come from a female donor with multiple sclerosis, enrolled in a pregnancy study.

The V and J genes are TRBV11-2 and TRBJ2-1; D ambiguous. With 5 bases removed from V and 7 bases from J, the gap between germline ends came to 12 bases. Germline values: CDR1 SGHAT, CDR2 FQNNGV. The CDR3 loop spans 13 amino acids. CDR3: CASSPWQYNEQFF. Here the CDR3 DNA reads TGTGCCAGCAGCCCGTGGCAATATAATGAGCAGTTCTTC. Full variable domain (remainder filled in from reference TRBV11-2 and TRBJ2-1): EAGVAQSPRYKIIEKRQSVAFWCNPISGHATLYWYQQILGQGPKLLIQFQNNGVVDDSQLPKDRFSAERLKGVDSTLKIQPAKLEDSAVYLCASSPWQYNEQFFGPGTRLTVL.

This chain links TRBV27 with TRBJ2-7, with D possibly being TRBD1 (6 bases). CDR3 length equals 17 residues. The germline gives CDR1 MNHEY, CDR2 SMNVEV (reference sequence). The V end lost 5 bases, the J end lost 2 bases, and 22 bases lay between the germline ends. The chain's CDR3 is CASSPRTADGPAYEQYF. For the CDR3, the DNA is TGTGCCAGCAGTCCAAGGACAGCCGATGGACCCGCCTACGAGCAGTACTTC.

The V and J genes are TRBV30 and TRBJ2-1; 13 bases fit TRBD2. V trimming: 2 bases; J trimming: 8 bases; junction bases outside the gene matches: 12. Per germline, CDR1 GTSNPN and CDR2 SVGIG (reference sequence). The CDR3 spans 17 residues. This chain's CDR3 is CAWSFRWTSGSSDEQFF. The CDR3 region has the DNA TGTGCCTGGAGTTTCCGCTGGACTAGCGGGAGTTCGGATGAGCAGTTCTTC. Complete variable domain (other parts from reference TRBV30 and TRBJ2-1): SQTIHQWPATLVQPVGSPLSLECTVEGTSNPNLYWYRQAAGRGLQLLFYSVGIGQISSEVPQNLSASRPQDRQFILSSKKLLLSDSGFYLCAWSFRWTSGSSDEQFFGPGTRLTVL.

This clone was found once. Here the CDR3 DNA reads TGTGCCAGCAGTTCTAGCGGAGCTAACCAAGAGACCCAGTACTTC. It is translated as CASSSSGANQETQYF. The rearrangement uses TRBV27 and TRBJ2-5, with 7 bases lining up with TRBD2. CDR3 length: 15 amino acids. Germline V CDR1 and CDR2: MNHEY, SMNVEV (reference sequence). The V segment lost 4 bases and the J segment 0 bases; nucleotides outside the gene matches: 5.

This chain uses TRBV6-4 with TRBJ1-2; D ambiguous. Trimming shortened V by 6 bases and J by 8 bases, and 16 bases separated the two germline ends. This CDR3 is built from 13 residues. Germline CDR1 and CDR2: MRHNA and SNTAGT. The CDR3 loop is CASSYRLREGYTF. CDR3 sequence (DNA): TGTGCCAGCAGCTACAGATTACGTGAGGGCTACACCTTC.

V usage is TRBV13 and J usage is TRBJ1-2; D is undetermined. The CDR3 is 14 residues long. Between the trimmed V and J ends, which lost 4 bases and 4 bases, there was a span of 13 bases. In germline, CDR1 is PRHDT, CDR2 FYEKMQ (reference sequence). CDR3 sequence reads: CASSSRLGGYGYTF. The CDR3 DNA reads TGTGCCAGCAGCTCCCGACTGGGAGGCTATGGCTACACCTTC.

Written as DNA, the CDR3 is TGTGCCAGCAGCTCCCTCGGGACTAGCGGGAGCGAAGAGACCCAGTACTTC. Its protein is CASSSLGTSGSEETQYF. The rearrangement uses TRBV11-1 and TRBJ2-5, with TRBD2 matching over 14 bases. V lost 4 bases, J lost 3 bases, and 7 bases stayed unmatched. The CDR3 is 17 amino acids. CDR1 is SGHAT, CDR2 FQDESV, per germline (reference sequence).

The chain is built from TRBV11-2 and TRBJ2-3; TRBD2 agrees at 7 bases. The germline gives CDR1 SGHAT, CDR2 FQNNGV. The CDR3 extends over 17 amino acids. The V and J ends lost 3 bases and 0 bases, in that order; junction bases with no gene match: 9. CDR3 nucleotides: TGTGCCAGCAGCTTCCCAAGGGACGGGGGGAGCACAGATACGCAGTATTTT. It is translated as CASSFPRDGGSTDTQYF.

This clone was picked up one time. This rearrangement joins TRBV28 to TRBJ2-5; maybe TRBD2 (6 bases). Trimming took off 7 bases at V and 5 bases at J, with 17 bases between the two ends. The length of the CDR3 is 14 residues. Per germline, CDR1 MDHEN and CDR2 SYDVKM. The CDR3 loop reads CASTPRGIRETQYF. The DNA of the CDR3 is TGTGCCAGCACCCCCCGGGGGATAAGGGAGACCCAGTACTTC.

This sequence joins TRBV10-1 and TRBJ1-5; TRBD1 might be the D (6 bases). Germline lookup yields CDR1 WNHNN and CDR2 SYGVQD (reference sequence). The CDR3 spans 13 residues. V gave up 6 bases and J gave up 6 bases, with 12 bases separating them. The CDR3 nucleotides are TGCGCCAGCAGCCCGGGACAAGGTCAGCCCCAGCATTTT. This sequence encodes CASSPGQGQPQHF.

As to this clone: This same CDR3 is encoded by further DNA sequences in the sample. The rearrangement uses TRBV9 and TRBJ2-1; 7 positions match TRBD2. V was clipped by 4 bases and J by 6 bases; unmatched bases: 1. The germline CDR1 and CDR2 sequences are SGDLS and YYNGEE. CDR3 size: 12 residues. The CDR3 loop reads CASSPGGNEQFF. CDR3 nucleotide sequence: TGTGCCAGCAGCCCGGGGGGCAATGAGCAGTTCTTC.

This clone appeared a single time. V and J are TRBV29-1 and TRBJ2-1, with a possible D match to TRBD2 (6 bases). Germline V lookup: CDR1 SQVTM, CDR2 ANQGSEA. CDR3 size: 13 residues. V lost 3 bases to trimming and J lost 8 bases, with 14 bases between them. DNA of the CDR3: TGCAGCGTTGAGCCTAGCGCGGTAGATGAGCAGTTCTTC. This codes for CSVEPSAVDEQFF.

V is TRBV27 and J is TRBJ1-1; D is undetermined. V was trimmed by 3 bases and J by 0 bases, leaving 14 bases between them. The CDR3 totals 16 residues. CDR1 MNHEY and CDR2 SMNVEV come from the germline V gene (reference sequence). The CDR3 sequence is CASSFGPETLNTEAFF. The CDR3 DNA sequence: TGTGCCAGCAGTTTTGGGCCAGAGACCTTGAACACTGAAGCTTTCTTT.

The rearrangement uses TRBV29-1 and TRBJ1-1, with 8 nucleotides matching TRBD1. Trimming removed 6 bases from V and 5 bases from J; junction bases left unmatched: 5. Looked up from germline, CDR1 is SQVTM and CDR2 is ANQGSEA. The CDR3 consists of 12 residues. CDR3: CSVQGDGTEAFF. The CDR3 DNA reads TGCAGCGTACAGGGGGATGGGACTGAAGCTTTCTTT. The whole variable domain, remainder taken from reference TRBV29-1 and TRBJ1-1, is SAVISQKPSRDICQRGTSLTIQCQVDSQVTMMFWYRQQPGQSLTLIATANQGSEATYESGFVIDKFPISRPNLTFSTLTVSNMSPEDSSIYLCSVQGDGTEAFFGQGTRLTVV.

The chain employs TRBV11-1 and TRBJ2-1, with TRBD1 as a possible D gene (5 bases). Deletions cut 0 bases from V and 11 bases from J, with 8 bases between. This CDR3 is built from 12 residues. Per germline, CDR1 SGHAT and CDR2 FQDESV (reference sequence). The CDR3 is CASSLAGEKQFF. CDR3 coding DNA: TGTGCCAGCAGCTTAGCAGGGGAAAAGCAGTTCTTC.

This sequence joins TRBV7-9 and TRBJ1-2; the match to TRBD1 covers 8 bases. Germline CDR1 reads SEHNR; CDR2 reads FQNEAQ (reference sequence). The CDR3 runs to 15 residues. The V gene end was trimmed by 3 bases and the J gene end by 4 bases; junction bases not matched to a gene: 7. In DNA, the CDR3 is TGTGCCAGCAGCTTGAGTACAGGGGGAGGCTATGGCTACACCTTC. The encoded protein is CASSLSTGGGYGYTF.

The chain joins TRBV7-9 to TRBJ2-1; TRBD2 aligns across 12 bases. V gave up 4 bases and J gave up 2 bases; unmatched junction bases: 3. CDR3 size: 16 residues. CDR1 and CDR2 from the germline V gene are SEHNR and FQNEAQ (reference sequence). CDR3 region: CASSSPSGRAYNEQFF. In nucleotides, the CDR3 is TGTGCCAGCAGCTCGCCTAGCGGGAGGGCCTACAATGAGCAGTTCTTC. Based on the CDR3 plus reference TRBV7-9 and TRBJ2-1, the full variable domain is DTGVSQNPRHKITKRGQNVTFRCDPISEHNRLYWYRQTLGQGPEFLTYFQNEAQLEKSRLLSDRFSAERPKGSFSTLEIQRTEQGDSAMYLCASSSPSGRAYNEQFFGPGTRLTVL.

The count of this clone is one. The chain employs TRBV7-9 and TRBJ2-1; 7 nucleotides line up with TRBD2. Germline V gene data show CDR1 as SEHNR and CDR2 as FQNEAQ (reference sequence). This CDR3 has 14 residues. The V segment lost 1 base and the J segment 5 bases; nucleotides outside the gene matches: 2. The CDR3 reads CASSLVAGDNEQFF. The CDR3 DNA reads TGTGCCAGCAGCTTAGTCGCGGGGGACAATGAGCAGTTCTTC.

The chain employs TRBV6-6 and TRBJ2-3, with D maybe TRBD2 (5 bases). The V end was cut by 1 base, the J end by 3 bases, with 11 bases between. The CDR3 is 15 residues long. Looked up from germline, CDR1 is MNHNY and CDR2 is SVGAGI (reference sequence). The CDR3 region is CASSYYFGETDTQYF. CDR3 nucleotides: TGTGCCAGCAGTTACTACTTTGGGGAGACAGATACGCAGTATTTT.

The rearrangement joins TRBV6-1 to TRBJ2-5, with TRBD2 matching over 9 bases. Per germline, CDR1 MNHNS and CDR2 SASEGT. Germline trimming cut 4 bases from V and 3 bases from J; bases unmatched to any gene: 9. This CDR3 comprises 16 residues. CDR3 sequence: CASSAASGNRKETQYF. Written as DNA, the CDR3 is TGTGCCAGCAGTGCGGCTAGCGGGAATAGAAAAGAGACCCAGTACTTC.